These 12 T cell receptor beta chains were sequenced from one sample in a study of blood T cell repertoires in COVID-19. Data came from immunoSEQ multiplex PCR; TCRdb stores just in-frame clones and leaves some out. Seen here are under 200,000 clones, around four fifths observed once, and the top ten hold roughly 6.1%. Sequencing was done on a sample of peripheral blood. Receptors originate from a woman aged 40-49 years with acute or convalescent COVID-19.

The chain has TRBV2 and TRBJ1-5; possibly TRBD1 for D (6 bases). The CDR3 is 14 residues long. Trimming shortened V by 7 bases and J by 5 bases, and 15 bases separated the two germline ends. Germline V gene sequence: CDR1 SNHLY, CDR2 FYNNEI. For the CDR3, the DNA is TGTGCCAGCACCCCGGAGGGGGGGTATCAGCCCCAGCATTTT. It yields the protein CASTPEGGYQPQHF.

The chain recombines TRBV3-1 (or the pseudogene TRBV3-2) with TRBJ2-3, with 7 bases that match TRBD2. Germline loops: CDR1 LGHDT, CDR2 YNNKEL (reference sequence). The CDR3 sequence is 16 residues long. V was pared by 1 base and J by 7 bases, with 11 bases of the junction left unmatched. The CDR3 loop reads CASSQARGEVGNTQYF. DNA of the CDR3: TGTGCCAGCAGCCAAGCCCGGGGGGAGGTCGGTAATACGCAGTATTTT.

The genes are TRBV3-1 (or the pseudogene TRBV3-2) and TRBJ2-2; 7 nucleotides line up with TRBD2. The J segment lost 2 bases and the V segment lost 3 bases, leaving 6 bases of the junction unmatched. In germline, CDR1 is LGHDT, CDR2 YNNKEL (reference sequence). This CDR3 spans 16 amino acids. The CDR3 nucleotides are TGTGCCAGCAGCCACCTGGCTAGCGGTAACACCGGGGAGCTGTTTTTT. This encodes CASSHLASGNTGELFF.

The chain is built from TRBV2 and TRBJ2-7, with D perhaps matching TRBD1 (7 bases). This CDR3 spans 16 amino acids. Germline V lookup: CDR1 SNHLY, CDR2 FYNNEI. The V end lost 7 bases, the J end lost 12 bases, and 31 bases lay between the germline ends. CDR3 sequence reads: CASIGQGGPQSPDLYF. CDR3 DNA: TGTGCCAGCATCGGGCAGGGGGGTCCGCAGAGCCCAGACCTGTACTTC. Supplemented by reference TRBV2 and TRBJ2-7, the full variable domain reads EPEVTQTPSHQVTQMGQEVILRCVPISNHLYFYWYRQILGQKVEFLVSFYNNEISEKSEIFDDQFSVERPDGSNFTLKIRSTKLEDSAMYFCASIGQGGPQSPDLYFGPGTRLTVT.

Note on this clone: The sample holds other DNA sequences that translate to the same CDR3. The chain employs TRBV5-1 and TRBJ2-5, with 13 bases that match TRBD2. V was clipped by 4 bases and J by 3 bases; unmatched bases: 6. The germline V gene encodes CDR1 SGHRS and CDR2 YFSETQ. The CDR3 loop spans 16 amino acids. CDR3 protein: CASSLGLAGLKETQYF. CDR3 nucleotide sequence: TGCGCCAGCAGCCTGGGACTAGCGGGATTGAAAGAGACCCAGTACTTC.

The J gene is TRBJ2-7, the V gene TRBV4-1, with D possibly being TRBD1 (6 bases). The CDR3 runs to 17 residues. V lost 1 base to trimming and J lost 3 bases, with 19 bases between them. CDR1 and CDR2 from the germline V gene are MGHRA and YSYEKL. This CDR3 is CASSQVEGRGPLYEQYF. In DNA, the CDR3 is TGCGCCAGCAGCCAAGTTGAGGGCAGGGGTCCCCTCTACGAGCAGTACTTC.

This clone was seen a single time. The CDR3 reads CASSISGSSYNEQFF. CDR3 in DNA: TGTGCCAGTAGTATTAGCGGGAGCTCCTACAATGAGCAGTTCTTC. This chain uses TRBV19 with TRBJ2-1; 9 bases align to TRBD2. The CDR3 covers 15 residues. V shed 3 bases, J shed 0 bases, and the junction held 0 bases outside the gene matches. Germline assignment: CDR1 LNHDA and CDR2 SQIVND (reference sequence).

J is TRBJ2-7 and V is TRBV19; D is unresolved. The CDR3 is 13 residues long. V was trimmed by 1 base and J by 3 bases, leaving 7 bases between them. From germline, CDR1 is LNHDA and CDR2 SQIVND (reference sequence). The CDR3 is CASSIATDYEQYF. The CDR3 bases are TGTGCCAGTAGTATAGCCACAGACTACGAGCAGTACTTC.

J is TRBJ1-1 and V is TRBV11-2; D might be TRBD1 (5 bases). CDR1 and CDR2 from the germline V gene are SGHAT and FQNNGV. Trimming removed 5 bases from V and 8 bases from J, with 18 bases in between. The CDR3 is 14 amino acids. The CDR3 DNA is TGTGCCAGCAGCGCACAGAGAGACAGATACGAAGCTTTCTTT. It encodes CASSAQRDRYEAFF.

This sequence joins TRBV5-4 and TRBJ2-7; D is uncertain. Looked up from germline, CDR1 is SGHNT and CDR2 is YYREEE (reference sequence). The CDR3 covers 13 residues. V dropped 1 base and J dropped 2 bases, with 7 bases sitting between them. CDR3 bases: TGTGCCAGCAGCTTGTACACGACCTACGAGCAGTACTTC. This encodes CASSLYTTYEQYF.

The V and J genes are TRBV5-1 and TRBJ2-3; TRBD2 is a possible D gene (6 bases). Trimming took 0 bases from V and 2 from J, leaving 13 bases between them. Germline CDR1 reads SGHRS; CDR2 reads YFSETQ. CDR3 size: 16 residues. Here the CDR3 DNA reads TGCGCCAGCAGCTTGGGTTCGGGCGGGGACACAGATACGCAGTATTTT. Translating it yields CASSLGSGGDTDTQYF.

The gene calls are TRBV19 and TRBJ1-6, with TRBD1 as a possible D gene (5 bases). The CDR3 sequence is 12 residues long. Per germline, CDR1 LNHDA and CDR2 SQIVND (reference sequence). Trimming shortened V by 7 bases and J by 6 bases, and 7 bases separated the two germline ends. The DNA for the CDR3 is TGTGCCAGTATGCAGGGTAATTCACCCCTCCACTTT. The encoded protein is CASMQGNSPLHF.